This is a list of T cell receptor beta chains from one sample in a study of blood T cell repertoires in COVID-19. Only in-frame clones appear in the TCRdb table, and some are missing; sequencing was by immunoSEQ multiplex PCR. This table holds roughly 250,000 clones, 80% to 85% found once. Material: peripheral blood. The receptor source for this set is a man aged 50-60 years with active or convalescent COVID-19. Each CDR3 is given with its conserved first and last residue. D genes are given only for firm matches. The size entry is marked missing in some rows and otherwise reads once, few, many or a size class.

few TRBD1 TRBJ1-1 TRBV27 CASSLRDRGNTEAFF TGTGCCAGCAGTTTACGGGACAGGGGGAACACTGAAGCTTTCTTT
. TRBD1 TRBJ1-1 TRBV4-2 CASSPRQGPNTEAFF TGTGCCAGCAGCCCACGACAGGGACCAAACACTGAAGCTTTCTTT
few . TRBJ2-3 TRBV5-1 CASSLDGGRTDTQYF TGCGCCAGCAGCTTGGACGGGGGGCGCACAGATACGCAGTATTTT
. . TRBJ1-2 TRBV6-5 CASRRTDGYTF TGTGCCAGCCGCCGGACAGATGGCTACACCTTC
. TRBD1 TRBJ2-7 TRBV19 CASSKTQGAHFIYEQYF TGTGCCAGTAGTAAGACCCAGGGGGCTCATTTCATCTACGAGCAGTACTTC
. TRBD2 TRBJ2-3 TRBV6-5 CASSYGPSGGADTQYF TGTGCCAGCAGTTACGGGCCTAGCGGGGGGGCAGATACGCAGTATTTT
. TRBD1 TRBJ1-3 TRBV9 CASSAQGANTIYF TGTGCCAGCAGCGCCCAGGGGGCAAACACCATATATTTT
. . TRBJ2-5 TRBV7-8 CASSLRRGETQYF TGTGCCAGCAGCTTACGCAGGGGCGAGACCCAGTACTTC
. . TRBJ1-4 TRBV7-2 CASSRDNGEKLFF TGTGCCAGCAGCCGGGACAATGGTGAAAAACTGTTTTTT
. TRBD2 TRBJ2-3 TRBV7-6 CASSLTSERSDTQYF TGTGCCAGCAGCTTGACTAGCGAAAGATCAGATACGCAGTATTTT
few TRBD1 TRBJ1-2 TRBV6-6 CASRDTGGADYGYTF TGTGCCAGCAGAGATACAGGGGGGGCCGACTATGGCTACACCTTC
few TRBD1 TRBJ1-1 TRBV20-1 CSASPQGPAFF TGCAGTGCTAGCCCACAGGGGCCGGCTTTCTTT
. . TRBJ1-3 TRBV6-1 CASSETQGWGNTIYF TGTGCCAGCAGTGAAACTCAGGGGTGGGGAAACACCATATATTTT
. . TRBJ2-5 TRBV5-1 CASSLVQTAQETQYF TGCGCCAGCAGCTTGGTGCAGACAGCCCAAGAGACCCAGTACTTC
. TRBD1 TRBJ1-3 TRBV9 CASSAGDRGTGNTIYF TGTGCCAGCAGCGCCGGGGACAGGGGCACGGGAAACACCATATATTTT
. . TRBJ1-2 TRBV21-1 CASSPGGGRFIGYTF TGTGCCAGCTCCCCGGGGGGGGGCCGGTTTATTGGCTACACCTTC
. . TRBJ1-2 TRBV7-9 CASSQTDPLYGYTF TGTGCCAGCAGCCAAACAGACCCTCTCTATGGCTACACCTTC
. TRBD2 TRBJ2-3 TRBV10-3 CAISGKSTSGVVDTQYF TGTGCCATCAGTGGGAAATCCACTAGCGGGGTGGTGGATACGCAGTATTTT
few . TRBJ2-1 TRBV4-2 CASSQDGGYYNEQFF TGTGCCAGCAGCCAAGATGGAGGCTATTACAATGAGCAGTTCTTC
. . TRBJ2-3 TRBV5-5 CASSLSSIVDTQYF TGTGCCAGCAGCTTGTCCTCCATAGTAGATACGCAGTATTTT
. TRBD2 TRBJ2-1 TRBV19 CATRPLNPSGGADNEQFF TGTGCCACCCGCCCCTTAAACCCTAGCGGGGGGGCGGACAATGAGCAGTTCTTC
. TRBD2 TRBJ2-3 TRBV27 CASSPTRGSGGGTDTQYF TGTGCCAGCAGTCCCACAAGGGGTAGCGGGGGCGGCACAGATACGCAGTATTTT
. TRBD1 TRBJ1-6 TRBV20-1 CSASYQGASNSPLHF TGCAGTGCTAGTTATCAGGGGGCGAGTAATTCACCCCTCCACTTT
. . TRBJ1-6 TRBV4-2 CASSQEGGVQRNSPLHF TGTGCCAGCAGCCAAGAAGGCGGGGTTCAGAGGAATTCACCCCTCCACTTT
. . TRBJ1-5 TRBV5-1 CASSLGGEGQPQHF TGCGCCAGCAGCTTGGGTGGGGAGGGACAGCCCCAGCATTTT
few . TRBJ1-1 TRBV5-6 CASSLSGGGRTEAFF TGTGCCAGCAGCTTGTCTGGGGGGGGCCGAACTGAAGCTTTCTTT
. . TRBJ2-7 TRBV5-6 CASSLVTRAYEQYF TGTGCCAGCAGCTTGGTGACTAGAGCCTACGAGCAGTACTTC
. . TRBJ1-5 TRBV30 CAWSVLGAQPQHF TGTGCCTGGAGTGTCTTGGGGGCCCAGCCCCAGCATTTT
. TRBD1 TRBJ1-2 TRBV4-2 CASSQAEAGGYYGYTF TGTGCCAGCAGCCAAGCGGAGGCAGGGGGGTACTATGGCTACACCTTC
. . TRBJ2-7 TRBV9 CASSVFGTGYEQYF TGTGCCAGCAGCGTATTTGGTACGGGGTACGAGCAGTACTTC
. . TRBJ1-1 TRBV5-8 CASSYRDFMNTEAFF TGTGCCAGCAGCTACCGGGACTTTATGAACACTGAAGCTTTCTTT
. TRBD1 TRBJ1-6 TRBV6-2/TRBV6-3 CASSYSGQTHSPLHF TGTGCCAGCAGTTACTCGGGACAGACCCATTCACCCCTCCACTTT
few . TRBJ1-5 TRBV19 CASSIGGGSNQPQHF TGTGCCAGTAGTATAGGGGGGGGCAGCAATCAGCCCCAGCATTTT
. TRBD1 TRBJ2-3 TRBV7-9 CASSLGTGVRDTQYF TGTGCCAGCAGCTTAGGGACAGGGGTTCGGGATACGCAGTATTTT
. . TRBJ1-1 TRBV19 CASSILFEGMNTEAFF TGTGCCAGTAGTATACTTTTCGAGGGCATGAACACTGAAGCTTTCTTT
. . TRBJ2-7 TRBV6-1 CASSDREVTYEQYF TGTGCCAGCAGTGACAGGGAGGTTACCTACGAGCAGTACTTC
. TRBD1 TRBJ1-1 TRBV29-1 CSGTGGTDTEAFF TGCAGCGGGACAGGGGGCACGGACACTGAAGCTTTCTTT
. TRBD1 TRBJ1-2 TRBV3-1/TRBV3-2 CASSQSWDRVDYGYTF TGTGCCAGCAGCCAGAGTTGGGACAGGGTGGACTATGGCTACACCTTC
. . TRBJ2-1 TRBV7-2 CASSPFVYNEQFF TGTGCCAGCAGCCCCTTCGTCTACAATGAGCAGTTCTTC
. TRBD2 TRBJ2-3 TRBV6-5 CASRPSGATDTQYF TGTGCCAGTCGGCCTAGCGGGGCCACAGATACGCAGTATTTT